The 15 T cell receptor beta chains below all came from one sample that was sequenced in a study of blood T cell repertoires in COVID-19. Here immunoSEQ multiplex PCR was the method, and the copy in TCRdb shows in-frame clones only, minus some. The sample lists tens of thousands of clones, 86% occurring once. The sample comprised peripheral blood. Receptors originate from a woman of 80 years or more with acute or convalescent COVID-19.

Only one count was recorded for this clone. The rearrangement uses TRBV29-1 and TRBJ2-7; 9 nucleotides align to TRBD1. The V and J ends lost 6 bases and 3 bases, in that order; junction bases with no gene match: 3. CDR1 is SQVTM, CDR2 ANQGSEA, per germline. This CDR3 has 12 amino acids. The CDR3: CSVSTGGYEQYF. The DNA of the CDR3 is TGCAGCGTCTCGACAGGGGGCTACGAGCAGTACTTC.

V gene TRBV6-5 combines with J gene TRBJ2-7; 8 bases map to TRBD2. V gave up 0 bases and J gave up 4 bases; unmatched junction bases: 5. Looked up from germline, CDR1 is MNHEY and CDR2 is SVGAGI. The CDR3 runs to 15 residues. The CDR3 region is CASSYSTGGGYEQYF. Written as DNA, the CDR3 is TGTGCCAGCAGTTACTCGACGGGCGGGGGGTACGAGCAGTACTTC.

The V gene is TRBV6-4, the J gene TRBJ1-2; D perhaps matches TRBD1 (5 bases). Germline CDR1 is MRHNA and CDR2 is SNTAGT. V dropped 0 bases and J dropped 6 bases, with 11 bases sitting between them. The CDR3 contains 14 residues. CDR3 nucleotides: TGTGCCAGCAGTGACTCACCAGGGTTGAATGGCTACACCTTC. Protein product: CASSDSPGLNGYTF.

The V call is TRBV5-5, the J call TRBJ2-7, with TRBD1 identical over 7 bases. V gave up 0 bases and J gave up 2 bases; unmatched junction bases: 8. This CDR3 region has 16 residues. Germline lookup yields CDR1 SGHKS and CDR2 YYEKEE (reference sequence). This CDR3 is CASSLGYRGVPYEQYF. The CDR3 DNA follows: TGTGCCAGCAGCTTGGGGTACAGGGGAGTCCCCTACGAGCAGTACTTC. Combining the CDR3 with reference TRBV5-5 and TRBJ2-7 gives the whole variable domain DAGVTQSPTHLIKTRGQQVTLRCSPISGHKSVSWYQQVLGQGPQFIFQYYEKEERGRGNFPDRFSARQFPNYSSELNVNALLLGDSALYLCASSLGYRGVPYEQYFGPGTRLTVT.

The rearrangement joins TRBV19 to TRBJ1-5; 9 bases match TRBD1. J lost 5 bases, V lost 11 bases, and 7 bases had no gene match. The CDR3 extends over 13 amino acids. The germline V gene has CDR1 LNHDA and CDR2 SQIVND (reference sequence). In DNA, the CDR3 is TGTGCCTCTCGGGACAGGGTCGATCAGCCCCAGCATTTT. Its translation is CASRDRVDQPQHF.

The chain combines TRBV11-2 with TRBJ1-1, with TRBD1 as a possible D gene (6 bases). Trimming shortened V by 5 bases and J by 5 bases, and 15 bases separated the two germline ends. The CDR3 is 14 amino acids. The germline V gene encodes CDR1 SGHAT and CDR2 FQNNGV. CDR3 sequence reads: CASSPQGIGTEAFF. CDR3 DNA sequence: TGTGCCAGCAGCCCACAGGGAATTGGGACTGAAGCTTTCTTT.

The CDR3 DNA is TGTGCCACCAGTGATGGAGCGGGGGGGCAAGAGACCCAGTACTTC. Translation: CATSDGAGGQETQYF. The V call is TRBV24-1, the J call TRBJ2-5, with 10 bases that match TRBD2. CDR3 size: 15 residues. Germline trimming cut 3 bases from V and 2 bases from J; bases unmatched to any gene: 2. Germline assignment: CDR1 KGHDR and CDR2 SFDVKD.

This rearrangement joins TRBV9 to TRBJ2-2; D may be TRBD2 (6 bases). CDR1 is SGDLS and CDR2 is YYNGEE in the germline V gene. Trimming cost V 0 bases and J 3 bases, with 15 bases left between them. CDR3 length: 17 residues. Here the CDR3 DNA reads TGTGCCAGCAGCGTAGGCGGGGCCAACCTTTACACCGGGGAGCTGTTTTTT. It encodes CASSVGGANLYTGELFF.

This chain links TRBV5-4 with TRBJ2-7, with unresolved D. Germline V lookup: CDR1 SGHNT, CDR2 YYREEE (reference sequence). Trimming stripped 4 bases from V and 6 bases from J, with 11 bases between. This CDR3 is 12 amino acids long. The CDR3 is CASSLDQREQYF. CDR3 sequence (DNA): TGTGCCAGCAGCCTCGACCAGCGCGAGCAGTACTTC.

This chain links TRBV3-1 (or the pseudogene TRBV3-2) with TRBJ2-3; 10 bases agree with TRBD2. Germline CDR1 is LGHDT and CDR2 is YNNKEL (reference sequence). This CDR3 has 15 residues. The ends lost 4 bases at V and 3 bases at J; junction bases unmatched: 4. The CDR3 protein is CASSPWTSGTDTQYF. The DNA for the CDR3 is TGTGCCAGCAGCCCTTGGACTAGCGGAACAGATACGCAGTATTTT.

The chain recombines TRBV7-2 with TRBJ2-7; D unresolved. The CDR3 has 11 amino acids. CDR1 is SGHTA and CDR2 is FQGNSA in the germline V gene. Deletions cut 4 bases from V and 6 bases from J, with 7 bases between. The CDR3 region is CASSSSREQYF. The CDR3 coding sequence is TGTGCCAGCAGCTCGTCTCGCGAGCAGTACTTC.

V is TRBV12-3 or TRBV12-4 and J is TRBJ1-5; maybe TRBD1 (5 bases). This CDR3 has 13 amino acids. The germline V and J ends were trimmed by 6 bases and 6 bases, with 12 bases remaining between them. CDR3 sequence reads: CASSSQVVQPQHF. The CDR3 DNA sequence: TGTGCCAGCAGCTCACAGGTTGTTCAGCCCCAGCATTTT.

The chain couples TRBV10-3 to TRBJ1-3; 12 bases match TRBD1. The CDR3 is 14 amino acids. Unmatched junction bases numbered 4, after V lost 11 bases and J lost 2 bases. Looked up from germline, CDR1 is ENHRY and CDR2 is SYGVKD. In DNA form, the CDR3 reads TGTGCCGTAAGGGACAGGGGGCCTGGAAACACCATATATTTT. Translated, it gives CAVRDRGPGNTIYF.

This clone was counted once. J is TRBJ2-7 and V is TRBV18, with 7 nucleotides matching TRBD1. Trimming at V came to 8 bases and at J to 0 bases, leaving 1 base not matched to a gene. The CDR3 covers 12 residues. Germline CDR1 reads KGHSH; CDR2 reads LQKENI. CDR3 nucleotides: TGTGCCAGCCGGGACAGCTCCTACGAGCAGTACTTC. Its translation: CASRDSSYEQYF.

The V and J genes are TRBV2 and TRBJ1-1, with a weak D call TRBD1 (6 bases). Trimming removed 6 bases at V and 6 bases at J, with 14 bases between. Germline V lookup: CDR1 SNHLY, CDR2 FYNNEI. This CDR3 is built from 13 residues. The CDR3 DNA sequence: TGTGCCAGCAGGGAACAGGGAATCCCTGAAGCTTTCTTT. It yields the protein CASREQGIPEAFF. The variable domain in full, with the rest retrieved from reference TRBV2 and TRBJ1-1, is EPEVTQTPSHQVTQMGQEVILRCVPISNHLYFYWYRQILGQKVEFLVSFYNNEISEKSEIFDDQFSVERPDGSNFTLKIRSTKLEDSAMYFCASREQGIPEAFFGQGTRLTVV.